A selection of T cell receptor beta chains follows, all from one sample in a study of blood T cell repertoires in COVID-19. The protocol was immunoSEQ multiplex PCR, while the TCRdb copy is restricted to in-frame clones and leaves out a portion. The sample lists 200,000 to 250,000 clones, 85% to 90% occurring once. The sequencing input was PBMCs or T cells enriched from blood (not recorded which). The receptors were gathered from a man aged 25-45 years who had been exposed to COVID-19. Both conserved end residues are part of each CDR3. Fields, in order: V gene, J gene, clone size, D gene, CDR3 DNA, CDR3 protein. D genes are given only for firm matches. Clone size appears in some rows only: once, few, many, or a class for an expanded clone.

V gene: TRBV6-2/TRBV6-3; J gene: TRBJ2-1; clone size: -; D gene: TRBD1; CDR3 DNA: TGTGCCAGCAGTTACTCGTTCCATGACAGGGGGGGCTACAATGAGCAGTTCTTC; CDR3 protein: CASSYSFHDRGGYNEQFF
V gene: TRBV5-1; J gene: TRBJ2-1; clone size: -; D gene: TRBD1; CDR3 DNA: TGCGCCAGCAGCGTGGGACAGAACAATGAGCAGTTCTTC; CDR3 protein: CASSVGQNNEQFF
V gene: TRBV5-1; J gene: TRBJ2-7; clone size: many; D gene: -; CDR3 DNA: TGCGCCAGCAGCTCAGGACCCAAACAGGGTCAGCCAGTTTACGAGCAGTACTTC; CDR3 protein: CASSSGPKQGQPVYEQYF
V gene: TRBV4-1; J gene: TRBJ2-5; clone size: -; D gene: TRBD1; CDR3 DNA: TGCGCCAGCAGCAAGGGGACAGCAACACAAGAGACCCAGTACTTC; CDR3 protein: CASSKGTATQETQYF
V gene: TRBV5-1; J gene: TRBJ1-2; clone size: -; D gene: -; CDR3 DNA: TGCGCCAGCAGCTTGGCGACAGGCTCCACTAACTATGGCTACACCTTC; CDR3 protein: CASSLATGSTNYGYTF
V gene: TRBV6-5; J gene: TRBJ2-5; clone size: -; D gene: -; CDR3 DNA: TGTGCCACCATGGACAGAATAAACCAAGAGACCCAGTACTTC; CDR3 protein: CATMDRINQETQYF
V gene: TRBV12-3/TRBV12-4; J gene: TRBJ1-2; clone size: -; D gene: TRBD1; CDR3 DNA: TGTGCCAGCAGACAACAGGGGGGCTATGGCTACACCTTC; CDR3 protein: CASRQQGGYGYTF
V gene: TRBV5-6; J gene: TRBJ2-7; clone size: -; D gene: -; CDR3 DNA: TGTGCCAGCAGCTTGGCCTATCATCCGATTTACTCCTACGAGCAGTACTTC; CDR3 protein: CASSLAYHPIYSYEQYF
V gene: TRBV15; J gene: TRBJ2-1; clone size: -; D gene: TRBD1; CDR3 DNA: TGTGCCACCAGCAGGGCGGACAGGGACAATGAGCAGTTCTTC; CDR3 protein: CATSRADRDNEQFF
V gene: TRBV11-3; J gene: TRBJ2-3; clone size: -; D gene: -; CDR3 DNA: TGTGCCAGCAGCCGACTAGACGTCGCAGATACGCAGTATTTT; CDR3 protein: CASSRLDVADTQYF
V gene: TRBV4-1; J gene: TRBJ2-6; clone size: -; D gene: -; CDR3 DNA: TGCGCCAGCACCCAGGGGTGGGGGCCGCTCTCTGGGGCCAACGTCCTGACTTTC; CDR3 protein: CASTQGWGPLSGANVLTF
V gene: TRBV5-1; J gene: TRBJ1-2; clone size: -; D gene: TRBD1; CDR3 DNA: TGCGCCAGCAGCTCGGAAATAGGGGGCGGTCTCTATGGCTACACCTTC; CDR3 protein: CASSSEIGGGLYGYTF
V gene: TRBV10-3; J gene: TRBJ2-2; clone size: -; D gene: -; CDR3 DNA: TGTGCCATCAGTGGGCGACGGGGAACCGGGGAGCTGTTTTTT; CDR3 protein: CAISGRRGTGELFF
V gene: TRBV5-1; J gene: TRBJ2-7; clone size: -; D gene: -; CDR3 DNA: TGCGCCAGCAGCTTGGAACTTTCCTACGAGCAGTACTTC; CDR3 protein: CASSLELSYEQYF
V gene: TRBV4-1; J gene: TRBJ1-3; clone size: -; D gene: TRBD1; CDR3 DNA: TGCGCCAGCAGCCAAGGTCGACAGGGGCAAGGCTCTGGAAACACCATATATTTT; CDR3 protein: CASSQGRQGQGSGNTIYF
V gene: TRBV19; J gene: TRBJ1-6; clone size: -; D gene: -; CDR3 DNA: TGTGCCAGTAGTCCCTCGGGAGGGTCACCCCTCCACTTT; CDR3 protein: CASSPSGGSPLHF
V gene: TRBV5-1; J gene: TRBJ1-1; clone size: -; D gene: TRBD1; CDR3 DNA: TGCGCCAGCGGGGGCCAGGGGGCGGCTTTCTTT; CDR3 protein: CASGGQGAAFF
V gene: TRBV6-5; J gene: TRBJ2-7; clone size: once; D gene: TRBD1; CDR3 DNA: TGTGCCAGCAGCACCAGGACAGGGAGAGACGAGCAGTACTTC; CDR3 protein: CASSTRTGRDEQYF
V gene: TRBV2; J gene: TRBJ1-5; clone size: -; D gene: -; CDR3 DNA: TGTGCCAGCAGCCAGATGACTCGTGGGCCCCAGCATTTT; CDR3 protein: CASSQMTRGPQHF
V gene: TRBV7-2; J gene: TRBJ2-7; clone size: -; D gene: -; CDR3 DNA: TGTGCCAGCAGCCCGGACTTAAGCTCCTACGAGCAGTACTTC; CDR3 protein: CASSPDLSSYEQYF
V gene: TRBV27; J gene: TRBJ1-1; clone size: -; D gene: -; CDR3 DNA: TGTGCCAGCAGTTTCCAACCACGGGGTGAAGCTTTCTTT; CDR3 protein: CASSFQPRGEAFF
V gene: TRBV6-6; J gene: TRBJ2-7; clone size: -; D gene: -; CDR3 DNA: TGTGCCAGCAAGGGCGGGGTTTCGGTCGAGCAGTACTTC; CDR3 protein: CASKGGVSVEQYF
V gene: TRBV3-1/TRBV3-2; J gene: TRBJ2-2; clone size: once; D gene: TRBD2; CDR3 DNA: TGTGCCAGCAGCCAGGAACTAGCGGGGGATTGGACCGGGGAGCTGTTTTTT; CDR3 protein: CASSQELAGDWTGELFF
V gene: TRBV6-5; J gene: TRBJ1-1; clone size: once; D gene: -; CDR3 DNA: TGTGCCAGTCTGGGGGCAGGGAACACTGAAGCTTTCTTT; CDR3 protein: CASLGAGNTEAFF
V gene: TRBV7-9; J gene: TRBJ1-1; clone size: -; D gene: -; CDR3 DNA: TGTGCCAGCAGCTTGGAGGGTTGGAACACTGAAGCTTTCTTT; CDR3 protein: CASSLEGWNTEAFF
V gene: TRBV5-1; J gene: TRBJ2-5; clone size: once; D gene: TRBD1; CDR3 DNA: TGCGCCAGCAGCTTCTCGGGACAGGGGGCAGAGACCCAGTACTTC; CDR3 protein: CASSFSGQGAETQYF
V gene: TRBV4-3; J gene: TRBJ1-1; clone size: -; D gene: TRBD1; CDR3 DNA: TGCGCCAGCGCGCGGACAGGGGCGGACACTGAAGCTTTCTTT; CDR3 protein: CASARTGADTEAFF
V gene: TRBV3-1/TRBV3-2; J gene: TRBJ2-7; clone size: -; D gene: -; CDR3 DNA: TGTGCCAGCAGCCAGGCCTCCTACGAGCAGTACTTC; CDR3 protein: CASSQASYEQYF
V gene: TRBV3-1/TRBV3-2; J gene: TRBJ2-5; clone size: -; D gene: -; CDR3 DNA: TGTGCCAGCAGCCAAGGAAGGGTGGCTAGCGTAGAGACCCAGTACTTC; CDR3 protein: CASSQGRVASVETQYF
V gene: TRBV2; J gene: TRBJ2-7; clone size: -; D gene: TRBD1; CDR3 DNA: TGTGCCAGCAGTGAGATCGACAGGGCGCACTCCTACGAGCAGTACTTC; CDR3 protein: CASSEIDRAHSYEQYF
V gene: TRBV9; J gene: TRBJ2-1; clone size: -; D gene: -; CDR3 DNA: TGTGCCAGCAGCGTAGCACCCAGGGATTACAATGAGCAGTTCTTC; CDR3 protein: CASSVAPRDYNEQFF
V gene: TRBV3-1/TRBV3-2; J gene: TRBJ1-4; clone size: -; D gene: -; CDR3 DNA: TGTGCCAGCAGGCAGGATTCAACTAATGAAAAACTGTTTTTT; CDR3 protein: CASRQDSTNEKLFF
V gene: TRBV10-3; J gene: TRBJ1-1; clone size: -; D gene: -; CDR3 DNA: TGTGCCATCAGTGTTGGCGGGGGAGGATGGACTGAAGCTTTCTTT; CDR3 protein: CAISVGGGGWTEAFF
V gene: TRBV6-5; J gene: TRBJ1-1; clone size: -; D gene: -; CDR3 DNA: TGTGCCAGCAGTTACTCTTGGGCAAACACTGAAGCTTTCTTT; CDR3 protein: CASSYSWANTEAFF
V gene: TRBV10-1; J gene: TRBJ2-3; clone size: -; D gene: -; CDR3 DNA: TGCGCCAGCAGTGACCAGCGGGGACATGGGGATACGCAGTATTTT; CDR3 protein: CASSDQRGHGDTQYF
V gene: TRBV29-1; J gene: TRBJ2-5; clone size: -; D gene: -; CDR3 DNA: TGCAGCCCGACATTCCAAGAGACCCAGTACTTC; CDR3 protein: CSPTFQETQYF
V gene: TRBV3-1/TRBV3-2; J gene: TRBJ2-7; clone size: -; D gene: TRBD2; CDR3 DNA: TGTGCCAGCAGCCAGGCCCTTACTAGCGGGGGCTCCTACGAGCAGTACTTC; CDR3 protein: CASSQALTSGGSYEQYF
V gene: TRBV6-5; J gene: TRBJ2-5; clone size: -; D gene: -; CDR3 DNA: TGTGCCAGCAGTCACGACAGGCCCGGTCAAGAGACCCAGTACTTC; CDR3 protein: CASSHDRPGQETQYF
V gene: TRBV19; J gene: TRBJ2-5; clone size: -; D gene: -; CDR3 DNA: TGTGCCAGTAGTCCCTCCGTCCAAGAGACCCAGTACTTC; CDR3 protein: CASSPSVQETQYF
V gene: TRBV9; J gene: TRBJ1-4; clone size: -; D gene: -; CDR3 DNA: TGTGCCAGCAGCGTGGGGACAAGACATAATGAAAAACTGTTTTTT; CDR3 protein: CASSVGTRHNEKLFF
V gene: TRBV6-5; J gene: TRBJ1-2; clone size: -; D gene: -; CDR3 DNA: TGTGCCAGCAGTTACTCGACATCCGTTGGCTACACCTTC; CDR3 protein: CASSYSTSVGYTF
V gene: TRBV7-9; J gene: TRBJ1-1; clone size: -; D gene: -; CDR3 DNA: TGTGCCAGCGGGCTTATGAACACTGAAGCTTTCTTT; CDR3 protein: CASGLMNTEAFF
V gene: TRBV5-5; J gene: TRBJ2-1; clone size: -; D gene: TRBD2; CDR3 DNA: TGTGCCAGCAGCCCGGGGGAGGGGAGGCAGTTCTTC; CDR3 protein: CASSPGEGRQFF
V gene: TRBV14; J gene: TRBJ1-2; clone size: -; D gene: -; CDR3 DNA: TGTGCCAGCAACCCCGACCAGATACAGGCGGGGGCGGGGAGCGAGGTATGTGGCTACACCTTC; CDR3 protein: CASNPDQIQAGAGSEVCGYTF
V gene: TRBV6-5; J gene: TRBJ2-3; clone size: -; D gene: TRBD1; CDR3 DNA: TGTGCCAGCAGTTACTCGACAGGGGTTTCAGATACGCAGTATTTT; CDR3 protein: CASSYSTGVSDTQYF
V gene: TRBV5-1; J gene: TRBJ1-1; clone size: -; D gene: TRBD1; CDR3 DNA: TGCGCCAGCAGACTTGGGACAGGGGACACTGAAGCTTTCTTT; CDR3 protein: CASRLGTGDTEAFF
V gene: TRBV4-2; J gene: TRBJ1-1; clone size: -; D gene: -; CDR3 DNA: TGTGCCAGCAGCCAAGAGGCGGTGAACACTGAAGCTTTCTTT; CDR3 protein: CASSQEAVNTEAFF
V gene: TRBV12-5; J gene: TRBJ2-2; clone size: -; D gene: -; CDR3 DNA: TGTGCTAGTGGTTCGCTAGTTTCCGGGGAGCTGTTTTTT; CDR3 protein: CASGSLVSGELFF
V gene: TRBV6-5; J gene: TRBJ1-1; clone size: -; D gene: -; CDR3 DNA: TGTGCCAGCAAGGAGGCGCCGGACACTGAAGCTTTCTTT; CDR3 protein: CASKEAPDTEAFF
V gene: TRBV12-5; J gene: TRBJ2-7; clone size: -; D gene: -; CDR3 DNA: TGTGCTAGTGGTGGAGCGGGTTTCCCCTACGAGCAGTACTTC; CDR3 protein: CASGGAGFPYEQYF
V gene: TRBV19; J gene: TRBJ2-1; clone size: -; D gene: -; CDR3 DNA: TGTGCCAGTAGTCCTCAGGGGGGTTCGAGAAATGAGCAGTTCTTC; CDR3 protein: CASSPQGGSRNEQFF
V gene: TRBV11-2; J gene: TRBJ1-3; clone size: -; D gene: TRBD1; CDR3 DNA: TGTGCCAGCTCTCCGGGACAGGTGCTGGGTGACGGAAACACCATATATTTT; CDR3 protein: CASSPGQVLGDGNTIYF
V gene: TRBV5-5; J gene: TRBJ1-2; clone size: -; D gene: -; CDR3 DNA: TGTGCCAGCAGCTTGAGTTTAGGGGAGGACTATGGCTACACCTTC; CDR3 protein: CASSLSLGEDYGYTF
V gene: TRBV6-2/TRBV6-3; J gene: TRBJ2-3; clone size: -; D gene: TRBD2; CDR3 DNA: TGTGCCAGCAGTTACAGAATAGCGGGGGGGCCGGGCGGCGACACAGATACGCAGTATTTT; CDR3 protein: CASSYRIAGGPGGDTDTQYF
V gene: TRBV25-1; J gene: TRBJ1-2; clone size: -; D gene: -; CDR3 DNA: TGTGCCAGCAGTGAATGGGGAGGGGATGGCTACACCTTC; CDR3 protein: CASSEWGGDGYTF
V gene: TRBV18; J gene: TRBJ1-2; clone size: -; D gene: -; CDR3 DNA: TGTGCCAGCTCACCACAGTCAGGGGTTGGCTATGGCTACACCTTC; CDR3 protein: CASSPQSGVGYGYTF
V gene: TRBV11-2; J gene: TRBJ1-1; clone size: -; D gene: -; CDR3 DNA: TGTGCCAGCAGCTTAGTGTCAGGGGCGGACAAGAGTGAAGCTTTCTTT; CDR3 protein: CASSLVSGADKSEAFF
V gene: TRBV19; J gene: TRBJ1-3; clone size: -; D gene: TRBD1; CDR3 DNA: TGTGCCAGTAGCCGAAACCATTACAGGGGTCCTACCTCTGGAAACACCATATATTTT; CDR3 protein: CASSRNHYRGPTSGNTIYF
V gene: TRBV6-5; J gene: TRBJ1-5; clone size: many; D gene: -; CDR3 DNA: TGTGCCAGCAGCCGCCCGGGTTCTAAGCAGCCCCAGCATTTT; CDR3 protein: CASSRPGSKQPQHF
V gene: TRBV30; J gene: TRBJ2-7; clone size: -; D gene: -; CDR3 DNA: TGTGCCTGGAGTGTACCAGGGGCCCCCTACGAGCAGTACTTC; CDR3 protein: CAWSVPGAPYEQYF